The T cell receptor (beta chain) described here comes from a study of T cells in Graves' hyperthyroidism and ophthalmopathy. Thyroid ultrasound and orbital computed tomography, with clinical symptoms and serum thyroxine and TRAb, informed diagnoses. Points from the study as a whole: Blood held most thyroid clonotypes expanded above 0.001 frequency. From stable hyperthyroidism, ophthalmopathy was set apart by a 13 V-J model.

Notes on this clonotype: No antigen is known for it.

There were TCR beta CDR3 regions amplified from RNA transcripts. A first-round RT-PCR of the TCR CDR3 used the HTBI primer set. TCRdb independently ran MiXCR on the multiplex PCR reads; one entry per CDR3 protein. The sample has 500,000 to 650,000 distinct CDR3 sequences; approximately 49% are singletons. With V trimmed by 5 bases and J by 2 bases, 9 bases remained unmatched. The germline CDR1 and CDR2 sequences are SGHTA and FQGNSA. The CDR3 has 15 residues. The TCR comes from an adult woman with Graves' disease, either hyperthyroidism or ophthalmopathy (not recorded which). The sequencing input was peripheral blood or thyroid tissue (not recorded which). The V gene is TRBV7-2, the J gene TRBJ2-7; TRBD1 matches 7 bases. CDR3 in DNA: TGTGCCAGCAGCCGAACGGGACAGAAGACCTACGAGCAGTACTTC. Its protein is CASSRTGQKTYEQYF.